This T cell receptor beta chain comes out of a study of tumor T cells in aggressive B-cell lymphoma. The count of this clone is one. This CDR3 has 16 residues. V shed 3 bases and J 5 bases; nucleotides not matched to a gene: 11. The germline gives CDR1 SGHTA, CDR2 FQGTGA. Generated by immunoSEQ multiplex PCR, the TCRdb table keeps only in-frame clones and is missing some. The table has 9,300 or so clones, 85% seen once. This clonotype was obtained from an adult with diffuse large B cell lymphoma. Sequenced material: tumor tissue. The chain has TRBV7-3 and TRBJ2-3, with TRBD1 matching over 7 bases. The CDR3 region has the DNA TGTGCCAGCAGCTTTCATACCAGGGGGAAGGGAGATACGCAGTATTTT. Its protein product is CASSFHTRGKGDTQYF.